This entry lists 4 T cell receptor beta chains sequenced from one sample in a study of blood T cells in healthy people across ages. A sample-barcoded 5' primer and a J-beta primer mix were used in a second PCR of about 7 to 11 cycles. MiXCR, run by TCRdb on the 5' RACE reads, gives a single entry per CDR3 protein. The profile shows 500,000 to 700,000 distinct CDR3 sequences, under 30% of them singletons. The sequenced material came from blood. The source of these receptors is a woman aged 80 or over in good health.

This clonotype appeared a few times. This chain links TRBV7-6 with TRBJ2-3; 10 positions agree with TRBD2. CDR3 length: 15 amino acids. With 5 bases clipped from V and 4 bases from J, the junction kept 6 bases outside the gene matches. In germline, CDR1 is SGHVS, CDR2 FNYEAQ. As DNA, the CDR3 is TGTGCCAGCAGCCCGAGCGGGGGGGGAGCAGATACGCAGTATTTT. Translated: CASSPSGGGADTQYF.

This clonotype has a count of ten or more. The chain uses TRBV15 and TRBJ2-3; D unresolved. Trimming removed 5 bases at V and 2 bases at J, with 11 bases between. This CDR3 spans 14 amino acids. Germline-derived CDR1 and CDR2 are LNHNV and YYDKDF (reference sequence). The CDR3: CATSFGRYTDTQYF. As DNA, the CDR3 is TGTGCCACCAGCTTTGGCAGATACACAGATACGCAGTATTTT. Together with reference TRBV15 and TRBJ2-3, the CDR3 gives the full variable domain: DAMVIQNPRYQVTQFGKPVTLSCSQTLNHNVMYWYQQKSSQAPKLLFHYYDKDFNNEADTPDNFQSRRPNTSFCFLDIRSPGLGDTAMYLCATSFGRYTDTQYFGPGTRLTVL.

The table lists this clonotype with a few counts. V is TRBV6-2 or TRBV6-3 and J is TRBJ1-5, with 9 bases identical to TRBD1. This CDR3 spans 14 amino acids. J lost 7 bases, V lost 6 bases, and 7 bases had no gene match. Germline V CDR1 and CDR2: MNHEY, SVGEGT. CDR3 sequence reads: CASRGRTGEQPQHF. Written as DNA, the CDR3 is TGTGCCAGCAGGGGCCGGACAGGGGAACAGCCCCAGCATTTT.

V is TRBV20-1 and J is TRBJ2-1; 12 nucleotides line up with TRBD2. Germline assignment: CDR1 DFQATT and CDR2 SNEGSKA (reference sequence). With V trimmed by 3 bases and J by 6 bases, 6 bases remained unmatched. The CDR3 consists of 15 residues. CDR3 residues: CSASRPSGGGNEQFF. In DNA form, the CDR3 reads TGCAGTGCTAGTCGTCCTAGCGGGGGGGGCAATGAGCAGTTCTTC.